This T cell receptor beta chain was identified in a study of blood T cell repertoires in COVID-19 (dated by TCRdb to the early 2020s). At the level of the whole study: The collaborator samples originated in the United States, Italy and Spain and spanned the acute and convalescent phases of COVID-19. The prospective study material was composed of cDNA or gDNA derived from T cells, B-cell-depleted T cells, or PBMCs. Deeply sampled blood TCRbeta repertoires from subjects exposed to, actively infected with, or recovered from COVID-19 were included in the dataset. A freely available public database, intended as a resource for researchers studying the immune response to SARS-CoV-2, is where the repertoires were released. The samples were drawn from two sources: the first 160 participants of the ongoing ImmuneRACE study, and 1,254 subjects contributed by 6 global collaborators. Nearly every sample came with metadata listing a de-identified subject ID, COVID-19 status, age in years and sex. Where HLA class I and class II types were available, the types were taken from metadata supplied by the sample provider, not from assay-based typing.

Between the V and J ends, shortened by 3 bases and 4 bases respectively, the junction contains 19 bases. Sequences SGHVS (CDR1) and FQNEAQ (CDR2) are obtained from the germline V gene. The CDR3 starts with the cysteine, ends with the phenylalanine, and has 17 residues. Kept here is only the CDR3 DNA, which spans 51 bases and is read in frame from base 1. What the research found in general, with its limitations: How much clinical and demographic metadata was included differed by source and by participant, and the metadata was provided uncurated.

TCRbeta CDR3 regions were amplified from genomic DNA using the immunoSEQ Assay, a bias-controlled multiplex PCR. In the paper's pipeline: Nucleated cell counts per sample were estimated from amplification of reference gene primers within the assay. To quantify the absolute abundance of each unique TCRbeta CDR3 rearrangement, sequence reads were collapsed and filtered. For each sample, productive Simpson clonality was calculated by taking the square root of Simpson's diversity index across productive rearrangements. TCRdb carries this immuneACCESS record with in-frame sequences only. Its versions omit some clonotypes, under half of them owing to an unresolved V gene in the studies checked, with the rest unexplained. V and J calls and clone size are those listed in that table; D and trimming were worked out from the DNA. The sample table shows roughly 110,000 clones, and 84% are seen once. The ten largest clones take up roughly 4.6% of the sample.

With respect to this clone: Its binding antigen is unknown. Per-base quality was not reported, and no clone a single base away is much larger than it.

Whole blood was collected in K2EDTA tubes by collaborating institutions according to the institutions' own protocols. For TCRbeta analysis, collaborator samples were shipped as frozen whole blood, as isolated PBMCs, or as DNA extracted from either sample type. Input material: peripheral blood. The sequence derives from a human donor in a cohort sampled during active COVID-19. This chain joins TRBV7-8 to TRBJ2-1, and perhaps TRBD1 as D gene, on 5 matching bases. The DNA sequence is given as TGTGCCAGCAGCTTCTTATTACAGGTGCGGCATTACAATGAGCAGTTCTTC. Its amino acids are CASSFLLQVRHYNEQFF.